This T cell receptor beta chain came from a study of beta chain bispecific antibodies for T cell cancers. Study information: TRBV sequencing of surviving healthy T cells measured each family's depletion. Surface TRBV12 (TRBV12-3) was on Jurkat, TRBV5-5 on HPB-ALL.

This clonotype was recorded at least ten times. No antigen is known for it. The germline V gene encodes CDR1 SEHNR and CDR2 FQNEAQ (reference sequence). V dropped 4 bases and J dropped 4 bases, with 13 bases sitting between them. The CDR3 sequence is 15 residues long. The study's findings and limits: Most targeted TRBV signal came from the leukemia cell line cells, not normal T cells. Anti-TRBV12 exposure, compared with anti-CD19, reduced the TRBV12-3 proportion of TRBV signal by approximately 99%.

Either OKT3 anti-CD3 antibody or CD3/CD28 beads expanded T cells from blood mononuclear cells over roughly three days. TCRdb called the 5' RACE reads again in MiXCR, with one record for every CDR3 protein. This table holds about 20,000 distinct CDR3 sequences, about 2% found once. The sample here was healthy donor T cells cultured with leukemia cells, taken from a culture containing a bispecific antibody targeting TCR Vbeta12. The receptor was isolated from a human donor in good health. Some clones in this sample may be carry-over from other donors' samples. The chain combines TRBV7-9 with TRBJ1-4; D is possibly TRBD1 (5 bases). The CDR3 coding sequence is TGTGCCAGCAGCTCACCGGGTCAGGGTAATGAAAAACTGTTTTTT. Encoded protein: CASSSPGQGNEKLFF.